This T cell receptor (beta chain) was retrieved from a study of blood T cell repertoires in COVID-19 (TCRdb year 2020). Background on the whole study: Collaborator samples came from the United States, Italy and Spain and covered acute and convalescent phases of COVID-19. The prospective study material was composed of cDNA or gDNA derived from T cells, B-cell-depleted T cells, or PBMCs. Deeply sampled blood TCRbeta repertoires from subjects exposed to, actively infected with, or recovered from COVID-19 were included in the dataset. The repertoires were released in a freely available public database meant as a resource for research on the immune response to SARS-CoV-2. Samples were obtained from the ongoing ImmuneRACE study (first 160 participants) and from about 1,300 subjects provided by 6 global collaborators. The sample metadata nearly always contained a de-identified subject ID, COVID-19 status, age in years and sex. Where available, HLA class I and class II types were taken from metadata supplied by the sample provider and were not determined by assay-based typing.

The immunoSEQ Assay, a bias-controlled multiplex PCR, was used to amplify TCRbeta CDR3 regions from genomic DNA. Processing in the source paper ran as follows. Nucleated cell counts per sample were estimated from amplification of reference gene primers within the assay. Sequence reads were collapsed and filtered to measure the absolute abundance of every unique TCRbeta CDR3 rearrangement. For each sample, productive Simpson clonality was calculated as the square root of Simpson's diversity index over productive rearrangements. The source is immuneACCESS, and TCRdb retained only in-frame sequences with V and J called. Part of the clones is not carried over; for the studies checked, unresolved V genes explain less than half of this, and the remainder is unexplained. V and J calls and clone size come straight from that table; D and trimming were deduced from the DNA. Here the sample has 170,000 or so clones; 70% to 90% occur a single time. Under 2% of the sample belongs to the ten largest clones.

A second Seattle source provided samples from volunteer blood donors who had recovered from COVID-19. Each collaborating institution followed its own protocols to collect whole blood in K2EDTA tubes. For TCRbeta analysis, collaborator samples were shipped as frozen whole blood, as isolated PBMCs, or as DNA extracted from either sample type. The CDR3 sequence holds 15 residues, the cysteine and phenylalanine included. Here the CDR3 DNA is all that survives: 45 bases in frame from base 1. Unmatched junction bases come to 6, with V trimmed by 5 bases and J by 1 base. CDR1 SGHTA and CDR2 FQGNSA were looked up in the germline V gene. A word on this clone: It lacks a known antigen. It has no much larger one-base neighbor in the sample; base qualities were not kept.

The paper's findings and limits, for the study overall: The quantity of clinical and demographic metadata differed by source and by participant and was supplied without curation.

The chain is encoded by TRBV7-2 joined to TRBJ1-1; 8 bases in between match TRBD1. Sequenced material: peripheral blood. The receptor comes from a man aged 18-30 years who had recovered from COVID-19. The CDR3: CASSRRQGANTEAFF. The sequence in DNA is TGTGCCAGCAGCCGTCGGCAGGGGGCGAACACTGAAGCTTTCTTT.